The sequence of this T cell receptor beta chain was determined in a study of metastatic and nonmetastatic thyroid tumors. Whole-study context: Comparative analysis of repertoires was undertaken across blood and tumor or nodule tissue obtained from malignant and benign thyroid patients. Whole-study findings and limits: According to reports, the diversity of TCR beta was significantly higher in malignant thyroid tumors than in benign nodules, and this held in both blood and tumor samples.

Thyroid surgery had not been preceded by any treatment in any patient. Authors' processing steps: CDR3 differences across clinicopathological groups were used to build a distant-metastasis classifier for papillary thyroid cancer. TCRdb re-called clones from the PCR reads using MiXCR. These V and J calls rely on TCRdb rather than the paper's analysis. The sample lists about 70,000 clones, roughly 18% occurring once. V gave up 0 bases and J gave up 11 bases, with 7 bases separating them. This CDR3 contains 10 residues. Germline V gene lookup returns CDR1 GTSNPN and CDR2 SVGIG (reference sequence). The sample holds many counts of this clone. Its antigen is not known.

The chain uses TRBV30 and TRBJ1-1; D gene uncertain. This receptor was identified in a female donor with papillary thyroid cancer or a benign thyroid nodule (not recorded which). Some clones in this sample may be carry-over from other donors' samples. Sequenced: blood. The CDR3 DNA sequence: TGTGCCTGGAGTGTTCGTACGGCTTTCTTT. It is translated as CAWSVRTAFF.